The 28 T cell receptor beta chains below all came from one sample that was sequenced in a study of OX40 agonist ivuxolimab in advanced cancers. The protocol was immunoSEQ multiplex PCR, while the TCRdb copy is restricted to in-frame clones and leaves out a portion. The sample carries tens of thousands of clones, around 80% recorded once. Sequenced here: CD4+ or CD8+ T cells sorted from blood, sampled in a trial of the OX40 agonist ivuxolimab. Receptors were obtained from an adult with an advanced solid tumor such as melanoma, head and neck, liver or kidney cancer.

This clone is a singleton in its sample. The V and J genes are TRBV5-6 and TRBJ1-1; tentatively, D is TRBD1 (5 bases). Trimming stripped 1 base from V and 3 bases from J, with 10 bases between. Germline V gene sequence: CDR1 SGHDT, CDR2 YYEEEE. This CDR3 is 14 amino acids long. The DNA for the CDR3 is TGTGCCAGCAGCTTGTGGGGGGGAGACACTGAAGCTTTCTTT. It yields the protein CASSLWGGDTEAFF.

V is TRBV21-1 and J is TRBJ2-7; TRBD1 is the table's D call, not checked against the DNA. TRBV21-1 is a pseudogene. The CDR3 has 19 residues. The CDR3 nucleotides are TGTGCCAGCAGCCCGACCCGGGACAGTCGGCGACCCAGCTCCTACGAGCAGTACTTC. Translating it yields CASSPTRDSRRPSSYEQYF.

The chain joins TRBV28 to TRBJ2-1; D might be TRBD2 (6 bases). This CDR3 has 16 residues. CDR1 is MDHEN and CDR2 is SYDVKM in the germline V gene. V dropped 4 bases and J dropped 4 bases, with 17 bases sitting between them. CDR3 sequence (DNA): TGTGCCAGCAGTTCCTCAGGGACTCACATTTACAATGAGCAGTTCTTC. The encoded protein is CASSSSGTHIYNEQFF.

This clone was seen only once. The chain carries TRBV4-1 and TRBJ2-5; 8 nucleotides agree with TRBD2. From germline, CDR1 is MGHRA and CDR2 YSYEKL. The CDR3 extends over 18 amino acids. V lost 1 base, J lost 4 bases, and 14 bases stayed unmatched. The CDR3 spells CASSQAESGRYLGETQYF. The CDR3 DNA sequence: TGCGCCAGCAGCCAAGCAGAAAGCGGGAGATATTTAGGAGAGACCCAGTACTTC.

The chain carries TRBV7-6 and TRBJ2-1; 7 bases are a match to TRBD2. The junction had 7 bases not matched to a gene; V was cut back by 2 bases and J by 0 bases. The CDR3 spans 17 residues. CDR1 SGHVS and CDR2 FNYEAQ come from the germline V gene. The CDR3 spells CASSLSASGRSYNEQFF. CDR3 sequence (DNA): TGTGCCAGCAGCTTATCCGCTAGCGGACGCTCCTACAATGAGCAGTTCTTC. The full variable domain, in which reference TRBV7-6 and TRBJ2-1 provide the parts outside the CDR3, is GAGVSQSPRYKVTKRGQDVALRCDPISGHVSLYWYRQALGQGPEFLTYFNYEAQQDKSGLPNDRFSAERPEGSISTLTIQRTEQRDSAMYRCASSLSASGRSYNEQFFGPGTRLTVL.

This chain links TRBV2 with TRBJ1-3; possible D gene TRBD1, 6 bases. The CDR3 runs 15 residues. V lost 6 bases and J 0 bases, leaving 12 bases between the germline ends. Germline assignment: CDR1 SNHLY and CDR2 FYNNEI. The chain's CDR3 is CASSRDKGSGNTIYF. The CDR3 bases are TGTGCCAGCAGCCGGGACAAGGGCTCTGGAAACACCATATATTTT.

The chain employs TRBV6-1 and TRBJ1-5; 7 bases fit TRBD1. Germline CDR1 and CDR2: MNHNS and SASEGT. V dropped 3 bases and J dropped 7; count of bases not matched to a gene: 6. This CDR3 is built from 14 residues. The CDR3 sequence: CASSEGGGGQPQHF. As DNA, the CDR3 is TGTGCCAGCAGTGAGGGAGGGGGCGGGCAGCCCCAGCATTTT.

V gene TRBV29-1 combines with J gene TRBJ2-7; D uncertain. The V end lost 5 bases, the J end lost 4 bases, and 21 bases lay between the germline ends. CDR3 length: 15 amino acids. Per germline, CDR1 SQVTM and CDR2 ANQGSEA. The CDR3: CSVRDGLRTDYEQYF. CDR3 DNA: TGCAGCGTTCGTGACGGGCTCCGGACCGATTACGAGCAGTACTTC.

The CDR3 sequence: CASSDRRGEQFF. In nucleotides, the CDR3 is TGCGCCAGCAGTGATCGGCGAGGGGAGCAGTTCTTC. The chain carries TRBV10-2 and TRBJ2-1; tentative D call: TRBD2 (5 bases). CDR3 length: 12 amino acids. Germline V gene data show CDR1 as WSHSY and CDR2 as SAAADI. V was cut by 3 bases and J by 10 bases, with 10 bases left in between.

In regard to this clone: This sample includes further DNA sequences coding for the same CDR3. The V gene is TRBV5-6, the J gene TRBJ2-7; the match to TRBD2 covers 7 bases. The CDR3 spans 14 residues. V was pared by 0 bases and J by 1 base, with 1 base of the junction left unmatched. The germline V gene has CDR1 SGHDT and CDR2 YYEEEE. This chain's CDR3 is CASSLAGGSYEQYF. The CDR3 bases are TGTGCCAGCAGCTTGGCCGGGGGGTCCTACGAGCAGTACTTC.

The rearrangement joins TRBV5-1 to TRBJ1-4; no reliable D call. The germline gives CDR1 SGHRS, CDR2 YFSETQ. V lost 0 bases and J lost 3, with 9 bases in between. This CDR3 has 15 residues. CDR3 DNA: TGCGCCAGCAGCTTGGGTGGCGGACCTAATGAAAAACTGTTTTTT. Translated, it gives CASSLGGGPNEKLFF. Drawing the rest from reference TRBV5-1 and TRBJ1-4, the complete variable domain is KAGVTQTPRYLIKTRGQQVTLSCSPISGHRSVSWYQQTPGQGLQFLFEYFSETQRNKGNFPGRFSGRQFSNSRSEMNVSTLELGDSALYLCASSLGGGPNEKLFFGSGTQLSVL.

V is TRBV19 and J is TRBJ1-4, with unresolved D. There are 13 residues in the CDR3. Per germline, CDR1 LNHDA and CDR2 SQIVND (reference sequence). V shed 8 bases and J shed 5 bases, with 12 bases lying between them. The CDR3: CASGRSNNEKLFF. The DNA of the CDR3 is TGTGCCAGTGGACGGAGTAACAATGAAAAACTGTTTTTT.

This chain uses TRBV6-5 with TRBJ2-5, with 7 nucleotides matching TRBD2. This CDR3 has 14 residues. Trimming took 4 bases from V and 7 from J; bases not matched to a gene: 9. The germline V gene encodes CDR1 MNHEY and CDR2 SVGAGI. The CDR3 DNA sequence: TGTGCCAGCAGTTCACTAGCGACCCCCGGGACCCAGTACTTC. Translation gives CASSSLATPGTQYF.

The chain carries TRBV27 and TRBJ2-1, with 10 bases identical to TRBD2. The CDR3 totals 17 residues. J lost 7 bases, V lost 5 bases, and 14 bases had no gene match. Germline CDR1 MNHEY, CDR2 SMNVEV (reference sequence). The CDR3 DNA reads TGTGCCAGCAGTCCTCGGCCTAGCGGGAGTATATGGAATGAGCAGTTCTTC. Translation gives CASSPRPSGSIWNEQFF.

This clone was seen a single time. This chain joins TRBV5-1 and TRBJ1-6; 7 bases map to TRBD1. The length of the CDR3 is 13 residues. Losses at the gene ends were 5 bases for V and 9 bases for J; bases not matched to a gene: 5. Germline V gene lookup returns CDR1 SGHRS and CDR2 YFSETQ. This CDR3 is CASRENRGSPLHF. DNA of the CDR3: TGCGCCAGCAGGGAGAACAGGGGTTCACCCCTCCACTTT. Together with reference TRBV5-1 and TRBJ1-6, the CDR3 gives the full variable domain: KAGVTQTPRYLIKTRGQQVTLSCSPISGHRSVSWYQQTPGQGLQFLFEYFSETQRNKGNFPGRFSGRQFSNSRSEMNVSTLELGDSALYLCASRENRGSPLHFGNGTRLTVT.

This sequence joins TRBV28 and TRBJ2-1; TRBD2 might be the D (6 bases). V lost 6 bases and J lost 7, with 13 bases in between. The CDR3 is 13 residues long. The germline CDR1 and CDR2 sequences are MDHEN and SYDVKM. This chain's CDR3 is CASSGGKVNEQFF. DNA for the CDR3: TGTGCCAGCAGCGGCGGGAAGGTAAATGAGCAGTTCTTC.

This chain links TRBV11-2 with TRBJ1-4; the D gene is possibly TRBD1 (5 bases). CDR3 size: 13 residues. Germline V gene lookup returns CDR1 SGHAT and CDR2 FQNNGV. Deletions cut 2 bases from V and 6 bases from J, with 7 bases between. In DNA form, the CDR3 reads TGTGCCAGCAGCTTAAGGGGACATGAAAAACTGTTTTTT. Encoded protein: CASSLRGHEKLFF.

This rearrangement joins TRBV9 to TRBJ1-5; 9 positions match TRBD1. V trimming: 2 bases; J trimming: 7 bases; junction bases outside the gene matches: 13. The germline V gene encodes CDR1 SGDLS and CDR2 YYNGEE. The CDR3 spans 17 residues. The CDR3 nucleotides are TGTGCCAGCAGCGTTGAGCACAGGGGGCGCGGGGAGCAGCCCCAGCATTTT. Protein sequence: CASSVEHRGRGEQPQHF.

The chain joins TRBV5-1 to TRBJ1-1; D is unresolved. Germline CDR1 reads SGHRS; CDR2 reads YFSETQ. The CDR3 contains 13 residues. V lost 5 bases and J lost 0, with 8 bases in between. In nucleotides, the CDR3 is TGCGCCAGCAGGGAGGGAGTGAACACTGAAGCTTTCTTT. As protein: CASREGVNTEAFF.

The chain combines TRBV5-4 with TRBJ2-1, with 10 nucleotides matching TRBD2. The CDR3 extends over 15 amino acids. The trim removed 4 bases at V and 8 bases at J, leaving 9 bases unmatched. Per germline, CDR1 SGHNT and CDR2 YYREEE (reference sequence). The CDR3 reads CASSPGLARSDEQFF. Here the CDR3 DNA reads TGTGCCAGCAGCCCGGGACTAGCGAGGTCGGATGAGCAGTTCTTC.

The chain combines TRBV7-8 with TRBJ2-5; D is ambiguous. The CDR3 sequence is 13 residues long. Germline-derived CDR1 and CDR2 are SGHVS and FQNEAQ. Trimming removed 0 bases at V and 4 bases at J, with 6 bases between. This chain's CDR3 is CASSLAWAETQYF. The CDR3 coding sequence is TGTGCCAGCAGCTTAGCGTGGGCAGAGACCCAGTACTTC.

The V call is TRBV25-1, the J call TRBJ1-2; TRBD1 matches 9 bases. The V gene end was trimmed by 7 bases and the J gene end by 4 bases; junction bases not matched to a gene: 13. Germline V lookup: CDR1 MGHDK, CDR2 SYGVNS. The CDR3 extends over 16 amino acids. This CDR3 reads CASMGQGGILGYGYTF. The DNA of the CDR3 is TGTGCCAGCATGGGACAGGGTGGGATCCTAGGCTATGGCTACACCTTC.

The chain has TRBV2 and TRBJ2-5, with D unclear. The CDR3 has 13 residues. V gave up 4 bases and J gave up 5 bases, with 11 bases separating them. Germline-derived CDR1 and CDR2 are SNHLY and FYNNEI. The CDR3 is CASSAFGVETQYF. DNA for the CDR3: TGTGCCAGCAGTGCTTTTGGAGTGGAGACCCAGTACTTC.

This chain links TRBV30 with TRBJ2-7; either TRBD1 or TRBD2 may fit D (5 bases each). V lost 1 base, J lost 3 bases, and 7 bases lay in between. CDR3 length: 12 amino acids. The germline gives CDR1 GTSNPN, CDR2 SVGIG (reference sequence). CDR3 protein: CAWSDGGYEQYF. The CDR3 bases are TGTGCCTGGAGTGATGGGGGCTACGAGCAGTACTTC.

The V call is TRBV9, the J call TRBJ2-5, with D possibly being TRBD1 or TRBD2 (5 bases each). With 2 bases removed from V and 5 bases from J, the gap between germline ends came to 19 bases. The CDR3 covers 16 residues. Germline lookup yields CDR1 SGDLS and CDR2 YYNGEE. Here the CDR3 reads CASSVGLGSGGETQYF. The CDR3 DNA reads TGTGCCAGCAGCGTTGGGTTGGGGTCTGGGGGTGAGACCCAGTACTTC.

The genes are TRBV18 and TRBJ2-2, with D maybe TRBD1 (5 bases). Trimming left V 2 bases short and J 5 bases short, with 9 bases between. Germline CDR1 reads KGHSH; CDR2 reads LQKENI. This CDR3 contains 14 residues. CDR3 sequence: CASSPGARTGELFF. As DNA, the CDR3 is TGTGCCAGCTCACCAGGGGCGCGGACCGGGGAGCTGTTTTTT. The variable domain in full, with the rest retrieved from reference TRBV18 and TRBJ2-2, is NAGVMQNPRHLVRRRGQEARLRCSPMKGHSHVYWYRQLPEEGLKFMVYLQKENIIDESGMPKERFSAEFPKEGPSILRIQQVVRGDSAAYFCASSPGARTGELFFGEGSRLTVL.

The chain couples TRBV4-1 to TRBJ2-7; D perhaps matches TRBD1 (7 bases). This CDR3 is built from 15 residues. The germline CDR1 and CDR2 sequences are MGHRA and YSYEKL. V shed 2 bases and J shed 0 bases, with 11 bases lying between them. CDR3 region: CASSQPGGSSYEQYF. The DNA of the CDR3 is TGCGCCAGCAGCCAACCAGGGGGGAGCTCCTACGAGCAGTACTTC.

CDR3: CASSLLHWDNEQFF. The CDR3 DNA follows: TGTGCCAGCAGCTTACTCCACTGGGACAATGAGCAGTTCTTC. This chain joins TRBV11-2 and TRBJ2-1; D unresolved. Trimming left V 2 bases short and J 5 bases short, with 10 bases between. Looked up from germline, CDR1 is SGHAT and CDR2 is FQNNGV. The CDR3 runs 14 residues.